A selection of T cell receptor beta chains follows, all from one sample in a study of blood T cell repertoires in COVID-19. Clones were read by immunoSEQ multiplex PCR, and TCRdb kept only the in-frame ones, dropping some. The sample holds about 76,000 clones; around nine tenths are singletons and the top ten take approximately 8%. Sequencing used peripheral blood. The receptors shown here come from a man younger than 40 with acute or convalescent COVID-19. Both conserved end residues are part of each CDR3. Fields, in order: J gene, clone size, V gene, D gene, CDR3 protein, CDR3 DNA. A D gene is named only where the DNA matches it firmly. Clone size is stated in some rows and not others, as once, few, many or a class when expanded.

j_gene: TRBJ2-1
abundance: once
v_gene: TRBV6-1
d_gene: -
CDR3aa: CASSALGQGSYNEQFF
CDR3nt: TGTGCCAGCAGTGCCTTGGGGCAGGGCTCCTACAATGAGCAGTTCTTC

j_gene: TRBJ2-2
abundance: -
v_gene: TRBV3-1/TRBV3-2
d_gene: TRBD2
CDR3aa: CASSPGLAGVHGELFF
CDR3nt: TGTGCCAGCAGCCCGGGACTAGCGGGAGTTCACGGGGAGCTGTTTTTT

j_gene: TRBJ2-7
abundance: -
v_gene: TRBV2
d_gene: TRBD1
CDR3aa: CASSDRDRGRHEQYF
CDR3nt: TGTGCCAGCAGTGATAGGGACAGGGGGAGGCACGAGCAGTACTTC

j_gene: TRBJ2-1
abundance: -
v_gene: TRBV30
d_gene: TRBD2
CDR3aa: CACTKPGLRGNEQFF
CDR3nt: TGTGCCTGCACTAAACCGGGACTAAGAGGCAATGAGCAGTTCTTC

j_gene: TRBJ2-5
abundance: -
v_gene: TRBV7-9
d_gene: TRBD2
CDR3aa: CASSWGGGQETQYF
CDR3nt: TGTGCCAGCAGCTGGGGGGGTGGACAAGAGACCCAGTACTTC

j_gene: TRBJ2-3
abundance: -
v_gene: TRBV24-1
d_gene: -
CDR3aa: CATSDGLDTDTQYF
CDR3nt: TGTGCCACCAGTGACGGACTTGACACAGATACGCAGTATTTT

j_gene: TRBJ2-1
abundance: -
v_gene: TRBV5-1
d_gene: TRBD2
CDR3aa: CASSPLAGDWDEQFF
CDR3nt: TGCGCCAGCAGCCCCCTAGCGGGTGATTGGGATGAGCAGTTCTTC

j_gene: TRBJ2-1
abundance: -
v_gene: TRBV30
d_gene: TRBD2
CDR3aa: CAWSATSGNEQFF
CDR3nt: TGTGCCTGGAGTGCTACTAGCGGCAATGAGCAGTTCTTC

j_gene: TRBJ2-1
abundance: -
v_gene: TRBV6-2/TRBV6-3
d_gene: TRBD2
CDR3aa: CASSRRTSGVNEQFF
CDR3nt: TGTGCCAGCAGTAGGCGGACTAGCGGGGTCAATGAGCAGTTCTTC

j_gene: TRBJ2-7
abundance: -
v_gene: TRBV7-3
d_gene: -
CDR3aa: CASSLLTGYEQYF
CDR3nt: TGTGCCAGCAGCTTATTAACAGGGTACGAGCAGTACTTC

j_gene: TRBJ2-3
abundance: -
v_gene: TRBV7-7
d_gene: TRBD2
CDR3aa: CASSTATSGPSTDTQYF
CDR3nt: TGTGCCAGCAGCACTGCCACTAGCGGGCCCAGCACAGATACGCAGTATTTT

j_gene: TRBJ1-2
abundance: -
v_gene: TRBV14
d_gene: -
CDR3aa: CASSRGGGLTYGYTF
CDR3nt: TGTGCCAGCAGCCGCGGGGGCGGCTTGACCTATGGCTACACCTTC

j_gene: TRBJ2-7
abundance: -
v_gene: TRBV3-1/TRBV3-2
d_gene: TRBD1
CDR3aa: CASSRDSSYEQYF
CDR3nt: TGTGCCAGCAGCCGGGACAGTTCCTACGAGCAGTACTTC

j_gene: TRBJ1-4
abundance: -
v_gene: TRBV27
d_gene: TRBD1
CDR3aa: CASSRGQGMNEKLFF
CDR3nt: TGTGCCAGCAGTCGGGGACAGGGCATGAATGAAAAACTGTTTTTT

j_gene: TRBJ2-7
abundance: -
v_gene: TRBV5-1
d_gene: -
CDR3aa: CASSSQGPTYEQYF
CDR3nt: TGCGCCAGCAGCTCACAGGGTCCTACCTACGAGCAGTACTTC

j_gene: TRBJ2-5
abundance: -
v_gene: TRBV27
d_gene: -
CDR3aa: CASSAELEETQYF
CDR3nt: TGTGCCAGCAGCGCCGAGTTAGAAGAGACCCAGTACTTC

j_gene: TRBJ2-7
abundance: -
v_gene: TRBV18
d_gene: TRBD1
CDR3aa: CASSPGQGAYEQYF
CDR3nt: TGTGCCAGCTCACCGGGGCAGGGGGCTTACGAGCAGTACTTC